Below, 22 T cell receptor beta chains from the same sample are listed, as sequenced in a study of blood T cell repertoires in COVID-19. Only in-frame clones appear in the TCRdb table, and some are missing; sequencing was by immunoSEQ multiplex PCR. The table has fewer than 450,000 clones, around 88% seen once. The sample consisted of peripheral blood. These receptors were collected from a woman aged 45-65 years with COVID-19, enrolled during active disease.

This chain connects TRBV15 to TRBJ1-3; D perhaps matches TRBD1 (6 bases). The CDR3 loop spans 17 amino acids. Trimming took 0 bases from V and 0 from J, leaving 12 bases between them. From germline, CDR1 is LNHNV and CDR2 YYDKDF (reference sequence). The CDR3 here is CATSRDRDTRSGNTIYF. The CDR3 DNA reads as TGTGCCACCAGCAGAGATAGGGACACGCGCTCTGGAAACACCATATATTTT. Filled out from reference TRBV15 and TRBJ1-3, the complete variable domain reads DAMVIQNPRYQVTQFGKPVTLSCSQTLNHNVMYWYQQKSSQAPKLLFHYYDKDFNNEADTPDNFQSRRPNTSFCFLDIRSPGLGDTAMYLCATSRDRDTRSGNTIYFGEGSWLTVV.

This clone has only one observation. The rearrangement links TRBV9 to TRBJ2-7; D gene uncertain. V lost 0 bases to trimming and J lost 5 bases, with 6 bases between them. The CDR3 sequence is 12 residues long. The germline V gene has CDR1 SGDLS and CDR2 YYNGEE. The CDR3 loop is CASSVGADEQYF. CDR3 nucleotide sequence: TGTGCCAGCAGCGTAGGGGCAGACGAGCAGTACTTC.

As DNA, the CDR3 is TGTGCCACCAGTGGGCGCGGTGGCTCCTACAATGAGCAGTTCTTC. Encoded protein: CATSGRGGSYNEQFF. The chain uses TRBV24-1 and TRBJ2-1; D unresolved. Germline CDR1 is KGHDR and CDR2 is SFDVKD. Trimming left V 5 bases short and J 0 bases short, with 10 bases between. The CDR3 consists of 15 residues.

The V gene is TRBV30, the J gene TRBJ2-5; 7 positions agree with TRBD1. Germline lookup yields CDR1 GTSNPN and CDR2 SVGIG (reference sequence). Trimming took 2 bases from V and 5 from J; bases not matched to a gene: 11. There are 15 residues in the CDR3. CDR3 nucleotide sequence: TGTGCCTGGAGTCTCGCGACAGGGTTGGCGGAGACCCAGTACTTC. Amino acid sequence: CAWSLATGLAETQYF.

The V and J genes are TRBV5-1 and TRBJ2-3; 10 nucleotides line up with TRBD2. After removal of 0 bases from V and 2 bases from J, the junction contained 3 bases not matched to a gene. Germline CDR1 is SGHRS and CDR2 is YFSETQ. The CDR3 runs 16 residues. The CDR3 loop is CASSLVLAGFTDTQYF. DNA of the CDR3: TGCGCCAGCAGCTTGGTACTAGCGGGGTTCACAGATACGCAGTATTTT.

The DNA for the CDR3 is TGTGCCAGCAGTGAATTTCGGGTGACTAATGAAAAACTGTTTTTT. Protein sequence: CASSEFRVTNEKLFF. The chain uses TRBV2 and TRBJ1-4; no clear D gene. The CDR3 sequence is 15 residues long. CDR1 is SNHLY and CDR2 is FYNNEI in the germline V gene. The V end lost 2 bases, the J end lost 2 bases, and 9 bases lay between the germline ends.

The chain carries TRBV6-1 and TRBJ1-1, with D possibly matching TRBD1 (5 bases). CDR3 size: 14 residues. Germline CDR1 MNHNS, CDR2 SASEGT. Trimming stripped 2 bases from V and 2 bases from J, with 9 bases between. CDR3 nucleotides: TGTGCCAGCAGTGAAAGGGGCAGAAACACTGAAGCTTTCTTT. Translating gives CASSERGRNTEAFF.

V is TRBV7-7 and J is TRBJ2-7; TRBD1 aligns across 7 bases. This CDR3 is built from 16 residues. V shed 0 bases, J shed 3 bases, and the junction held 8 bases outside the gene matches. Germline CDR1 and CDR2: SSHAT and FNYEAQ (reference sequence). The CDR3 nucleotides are TGTGCCAGCAGCTTAGCATCGCAGGGGGAAGTCTACGAGCAGTACTTC. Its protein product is CASSLASQGEVYEQYF.

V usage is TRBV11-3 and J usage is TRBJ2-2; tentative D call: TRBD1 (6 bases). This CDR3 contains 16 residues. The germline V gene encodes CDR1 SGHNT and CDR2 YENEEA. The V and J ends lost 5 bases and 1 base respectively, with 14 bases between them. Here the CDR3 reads CASSKRTGMNTGELFF. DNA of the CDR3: TGTGCCAGCAGCAAGCGAACAGGGATGAACACCGGGGAGCTGTTTTTT.

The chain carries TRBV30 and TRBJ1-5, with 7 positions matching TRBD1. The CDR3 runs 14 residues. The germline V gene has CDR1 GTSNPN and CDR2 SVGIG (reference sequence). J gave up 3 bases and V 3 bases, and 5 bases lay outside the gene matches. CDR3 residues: CAWSAGTDNQPQHF. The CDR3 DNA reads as TGTGCCTGGAGCGCCGGGACAGACAATCAGCCCCAGCATTTT.

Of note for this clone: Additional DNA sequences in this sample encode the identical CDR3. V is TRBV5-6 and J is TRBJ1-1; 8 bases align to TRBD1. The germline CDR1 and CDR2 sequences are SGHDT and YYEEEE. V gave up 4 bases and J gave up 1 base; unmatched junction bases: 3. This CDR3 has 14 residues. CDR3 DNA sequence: TGTGCCAGCAGCCTCGGGACAGGGAACACTGAAGCTTTCTTT. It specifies CASSLGTGNTEAFF.

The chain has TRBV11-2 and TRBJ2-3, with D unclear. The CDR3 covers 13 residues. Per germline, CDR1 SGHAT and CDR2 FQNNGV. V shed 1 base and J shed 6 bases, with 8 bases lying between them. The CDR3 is CASSLGGMDTQYF. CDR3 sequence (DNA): TGTGCCAGCAGCTTAGGCGGTATGGATACGCAGTATTTT.

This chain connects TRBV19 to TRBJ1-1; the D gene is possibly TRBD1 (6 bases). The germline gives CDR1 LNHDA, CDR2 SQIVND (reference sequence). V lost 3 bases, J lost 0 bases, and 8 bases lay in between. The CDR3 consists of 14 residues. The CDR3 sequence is CASSMGHLNTEAFF. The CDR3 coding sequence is TGTGCCAGTAGTATGGGACACCTGAACACTGAAGCTTTCTTT.

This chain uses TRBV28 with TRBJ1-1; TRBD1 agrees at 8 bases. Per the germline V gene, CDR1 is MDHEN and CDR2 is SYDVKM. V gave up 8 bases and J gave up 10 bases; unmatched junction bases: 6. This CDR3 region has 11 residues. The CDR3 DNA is TGTGCCAGCTGGACAGGGACATTAGCTTTCTTT. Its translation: CASWTGTLAFF.

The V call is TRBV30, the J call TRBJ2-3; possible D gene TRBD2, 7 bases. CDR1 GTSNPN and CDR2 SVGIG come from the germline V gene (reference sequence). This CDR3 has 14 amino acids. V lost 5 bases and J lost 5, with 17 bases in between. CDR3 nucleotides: TGTGCCTGGGGGGGGCTAGCGGCAGGAGATACGCAGTATTTT. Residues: CAWGGLAAGDTQYF.

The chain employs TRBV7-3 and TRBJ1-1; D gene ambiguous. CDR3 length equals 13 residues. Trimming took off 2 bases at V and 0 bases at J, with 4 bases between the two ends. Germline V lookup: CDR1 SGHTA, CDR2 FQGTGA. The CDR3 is CASSLLMNTEAFF. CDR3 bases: TGTGCCAGCAGCTTACTAATGAACACTGAAGCTTTCTTT.

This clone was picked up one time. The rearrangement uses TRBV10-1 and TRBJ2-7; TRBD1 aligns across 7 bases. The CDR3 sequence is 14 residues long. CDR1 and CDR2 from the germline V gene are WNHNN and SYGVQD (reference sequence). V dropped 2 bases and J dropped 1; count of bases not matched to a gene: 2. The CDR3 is CASSEQGESYEQYF. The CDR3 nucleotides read TGCGCCAGCAGTGAGCAGGGGGAATCCTACGAGCAGTACTTC.

The CDR3 bases are TGTGCCAGCAGCCCTTTTAAGGGGGACAGCAGGCAGCCCCAGCATTTT. Its protein is CASSPFKGDSRQPQHF. The rearrangement joins TRBV28 to TRBJ1-5; 7 nucleotides line up with TRBD1. This CDR3 has 16 residues. Germline V gene data show CDR1 as MDHEN and CDR2 as SYDVKM. J gave up 7 bases and V 6 bases, and 15 bases lay outside the gene matches.

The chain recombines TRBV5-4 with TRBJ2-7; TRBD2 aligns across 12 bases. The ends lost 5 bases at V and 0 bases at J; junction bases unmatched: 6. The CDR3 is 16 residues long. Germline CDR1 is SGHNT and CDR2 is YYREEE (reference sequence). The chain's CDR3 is CASSPGLAGSSYEQYF. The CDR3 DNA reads TGTGCCAGCAGTCCAGGACTAGCGGGGAGCTCCTACGAGCAGTACTTC.

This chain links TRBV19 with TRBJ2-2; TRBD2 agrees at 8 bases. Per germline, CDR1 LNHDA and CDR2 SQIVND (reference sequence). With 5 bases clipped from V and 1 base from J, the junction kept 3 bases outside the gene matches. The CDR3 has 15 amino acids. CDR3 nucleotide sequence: TGTGCCAGTAGTCCCCTAGCGGGGAACACCGGGGAGCTGTTTTTT. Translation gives CASSPLAGNTGELFF.

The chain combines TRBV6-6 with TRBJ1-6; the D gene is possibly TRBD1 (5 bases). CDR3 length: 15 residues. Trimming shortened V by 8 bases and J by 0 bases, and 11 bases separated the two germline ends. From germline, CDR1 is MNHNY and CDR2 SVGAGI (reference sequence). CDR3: CASGFDSSYNSPLHF. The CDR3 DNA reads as TGTGCCAGCGGGTTCGACAGCTCCTATAATTCACCCCTCCACTTT.

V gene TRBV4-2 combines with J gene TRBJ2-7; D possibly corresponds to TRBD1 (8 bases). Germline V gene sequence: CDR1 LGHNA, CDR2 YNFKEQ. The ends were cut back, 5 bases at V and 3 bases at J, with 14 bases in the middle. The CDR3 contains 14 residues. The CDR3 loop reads CASSTGGGDYEQYF. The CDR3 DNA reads TGTGCCAGCAGCACAGGGGGAGGGGACTACGAGCAGTACTTC.